A selection of T cell receptor beta chains follows, all from one sample in a study of cytomegalovirus exposure and HLA in healthy donors. Method: immunoSEQ multiplex PCR; TCRdb's copy keeps in-frame clones and lacks some. There are 80,000 to 95,000 clones in the sample, with approximately 15% held by the top ten. Sequencing was carried out using PBMCs. The receptors were gathered from a middle-aged man in good health and CMV-seropositive. Each CDR3 is given with its conserved first and last residue. Fields, in order: V gene, D gene, J gene, CDR3 protein, CDR3 DNA. A D gene is named only where the DNA matches it firmly.

TRBV5-4	TRBD2	TRBJ2-1	CASSPGASGSTYNEQFF	TGTGCCAGCAGCCCGGGGGCTAGCGGGTCTACCTACAATGAGCAGTTCTTC
TRBV10-3	.	TRBJ1-1	CAIKGTGFTNTEAFF	TGTGCCATCAAGGGCACAGGCTTTACGAACACTGAAGCTTTCTTT
TRBV6-5	TRBD1	TRBJ1-3	CASSPDRGSGNTIYF	TGTGCCAGCAGCCCCGACAGGGGGTCTGGAAACACCATATATTTT
TRBV29-1	TRBD1	TRBJ2-3	CSVRQGADTQYF	TGCAGCGTTCGGCAGGGGGCAGATACGCAGTATTTT
TRBV7-8	TRBD2	TRBJ2-1	CASSLMAGGNEQFF	TGTGCCAGCAGCTTAATGGCGGGAGGGAATGAGCAGTTCTTC
TRBV12-2	.	TRBJ2-1	CASFRDRADNEQFF	TGTGCAAGCTTCCGGGACAGGGCAGACAATGAGCAGTTCTTC
TRBV5-4	TRBD1	TRBJ2-3	CASSRTGSDTQYF	TGTGCCAGCAGCAGGACAGGTTCAGATACGCAGTATTTT
TRBV4-2	TRBD2	TRBJ2-1	CASSQASGSKNEQFF	TGTGCCAGCAGCCAAGCTAGCGGGAGTAAAAATGAGCAGTTCTTC
TRBV7-9	.	TRBJ2-1	CASLRGGNNEQFF	TGTGCCAGCCTCCGAGGGGGAAACAATGAGCAGTTCTTC
TRBV5-8	.	TRBJ1-3	CASSLGGSGNTIYF	TGTGCCAGCAGCTTGGGAGGGTCTGGAAACACCATATATTTT
TRBV6-6	.	TRBJ1-1	CASNPRGDTEAFF	TGTGCCAGCAACCCAAGGGGTGACACTGAAGCTTTCTTT
TRBV18	.	TRBJ2-1	CASSPRRASDNEQFF	TGTGCCAGCTCACCACGCAGGGCGTCCGACAATGAGCAGTTCTTC
TRBV5-1	TRBD1	TRBJ1-2	CASTRTGGSYGYTF	TGCGCCAGCACCCGGACAGGGGGGAGCTATGGCTACACCTTC
TRBV5-6	TRBD1	TRBJ2-4	CASSYRTGGAVWYF	TGTGCCAGCAGCTACCGGACAGGGGGCGCAGTCTGGTACTTC
TRBV11-3	.	TRBJ2-3	CASSLAPTRTDTQYF	TGTGCCAGCAGCTTAGCCCCCACAAGAACAGATACGCAGTATTTT
TRBV7-8	.	TRBJ1-5	CASSLGGRVVAQPQHF	TGTGCCAGCAGCTTAGGAGGCAGGGTGGTCGCTCAGCCCCAGCATTTT
TRBV30	.	TRBJ1-6	CACPGGGVYNSPLHF	TGTGCCTGTCCGGGGGGAGGGGTGTATAATTCACCCCTCCACTTT
TRBV18	TRBD2	TRBJ2-7	CASTSAGLDEQYF	TGTGCCAGCACCTCAGCAGGACTAGACGAGCAGTACTTC
TRBV16	.	TRBJ2-5	CASSQSREGTQYF	TGTGCCAGCAGCCAATCCAGGGAAGGGACCCAGTACTTC
TRBV5-6	.	TRBJ1-5	CASSSTRFWEPQHF	TGTGCCAGCAGCTCCACTAGGTTTTGGGAGCCCCAGCATTTT
TRBV30	.	TRBJ2-2	CAWKESPNTGELFF	TGTGCCTGGAAGGAGTCCCCGAACACCGGGGAGCTGTTTTTT
TRBV18	TRBD1	TRBJ1-1	CASLPDRGLAEAFF	TGTGCCAGCTTACCGGACAGGGGGCTCGCTGAAGCTTTCTTT
TRBV18	TRBD2	TRBJ2-7	CASSQLAGGPNEQYF	TGTGCCAGCTCACAGTTAGCGGGAGGGCCAAACGAGCAGTACTTC
TRBV9	.	TRBJ2-3	CASSVWSSSTDTQYF	TGTGCCAGCAGCGTATGGAGTTCTAGCACAGATACGCAGTATTTT
TRBV7-9	.	TRBJ1-2	CASSLAGGSYGYTF	TGTGCCAGCAGCTTAGCGGGAGGAAGCTATGGCTACACCTTC
TRBV29-1	TRBD1	TRBJ2-1	CSVDNRGLYNEQFF	TGCAGCGTTGATAACAGGGGGCTCTACAATGAGCAGTTCTTC
TRBV7-2	.	TRBJ1-2	CASSHDNAPSYGYTF	TGTGCCAGCAGCCATGACAACGCTCCTTCTTATGGCTACACCTTC
TRBV5-6	.	TRBJ1-3	CASSPGGTYGNTIYF	TGTGCCAGCAGCCCCGGGGGGACTTATGGAAACACCATATATTTT
TRBV19	.	TRBJ1-4	CASRLQGNEKLFF	TGTGCCAGTAGACTACAGGGTAATGAAAAACTGTTTTTT
TRBV27	TRBD2	TRBJ2-5	CASSPRPEAGGGEQYF	TGTGCCAGCAGTCCTCGCCCGGAGGCGGGAGGTGGAGAGCAGTACTTC
TRBV5-8	TRBD1	TRBJ1-5	CASARFRGPGQPQHF	TGTGCCAGCGCGAGGTTCAGGGGGCCTGGTCAGCCCCAGCATTTT
TRBV7-8	.	TRBJ2-6	CASSLVFGANVLTF	TGTGCCAGCAGCTTAGTATTTGGGGCCAACGTCCTGACTTTC
TRBV9	.	TRBJ2-3	CASSQTSFSTDTQYF	TGTGCCAGCAGCCAGACTAGTTTCAGCACAGATACGCAGTATTTT
TRBV7-2	.	TRBJ1-1	CASSPTGGATEAFF	TGTGCCAGCAGCCCGACAGGAGGTGCCACTGAAGCTTTCTTT
TRBV29-1	.	TRBJ1-1	CSALYTEAFF	TGCAGCGCCTTGTATACTGAAGCTTTCTTT
TRBV5-8	.	TRBJ2-1	CASSLDGGSYNEQFF	TGTGCCAGCAGCTTGGATGGAGGCTCCTACAATGAGCAGTTCTTC
TRBV5-4	.	TRBJ1-2	CASSRGTQGSRAGGYTF	TGTGCCAGCAGTCGGGGTACTCAGGGGTCACGAGCTGGTGGCTACACCTTC
TRBV25-1	TRBD2	TRBJ2-1	CASSRLAGGLNEQFF	TGTGCCAGCAGTAGACTAGCGGGAGGCCTCAATGAGCAGTTCTTC
TRBV5-6	.	TRBJ1-5	CASSLGASRPQHF	TGTGCCAGCAGCTTGGGCGCCTCACGGCCCCAGCATTTT
TRBV7-9	.	TRBJ1-1	CASSLGTEKAFF	TGTGCCAGCAGCTTAGGGACAGAGAAAGCTTTCTTT
TRBV7-9	.	TRBJ1-1	CASSPRGGEGNTEAFF	TGTGCCAGCAGCCCACGGGGGGGGGAGGGAAACACTGAAGCTTTCTTT
TRBV7-3	TRBD1	TRBJ1-1	CASSPTGWDTEAFF	TGTGCCAGCAGCCCGACAGGGTGGGACACTGAAGCTTTCTTT
TRBV15	.	TRBJ1-4	CATSRGGSSNEKLFF	TGTGCCACCAGCAGAGGTGGTAGCTCTAATGAAAAACTGTTTTTT
TRBV5-6	TRBD1	TRBJ1-1	CASCQGEDTEAFF	TGTGCCAGCTGTCAGGGGGAGGACACTGAAGCTTTCTTT